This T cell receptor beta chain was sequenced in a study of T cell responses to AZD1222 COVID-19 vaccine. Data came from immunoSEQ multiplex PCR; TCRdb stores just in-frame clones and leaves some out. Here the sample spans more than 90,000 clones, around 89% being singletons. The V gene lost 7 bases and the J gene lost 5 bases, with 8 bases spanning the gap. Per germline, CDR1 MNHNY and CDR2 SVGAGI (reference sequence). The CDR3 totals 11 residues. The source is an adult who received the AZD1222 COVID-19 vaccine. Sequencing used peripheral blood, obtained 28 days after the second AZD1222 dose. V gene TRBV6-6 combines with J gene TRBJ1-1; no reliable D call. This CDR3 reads CASNTRTEAFF. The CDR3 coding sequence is TGTGCCAGCAATACTAGAACTGAAGCTTTCTTT.